The T cell receptor (beta chain) described here comes from a study of T cells in Graves' hyperthyroidism and ophthalmopathy. Overall study findings and caveats: The majority of expanded thyroid clonotypes above 0.001 also appeared in blood. The model foresaw ophthalmopathy a median around seven months prior to onset.

Diagnoses used clinical symptoms, serum thyroxine and TRAb, thyroid ultrasound and orbital computed tomography. This clonotype was counted only a few times. Its antigen is not identified. Researchers amplified the TCR beta CDR3 regions from RNA transcripts. Researchers ran a first-round RT-PCR on the TCR CDR3 using the HTBI primer set. A single record per CDR3 protein comes from TCRdb applying MiXCR to the multiplex PCR reads. The repertoire consists of some 360,000 distinct CDR3 sequences, with roughly 20% occurring once and the leading ten covering around 16%. The CDR3 totals 16 residues. Trimming took 0 bases from V and 9 from J, leaving 22 bases between them. Germline lookup yields CDR1 SGHRS and CDR2 YFSETQ.

The chain uses TRBV5-1 and TRBJ2-7, with D uncertain. The receptor comes from a woman between 35 and 50 years old with Graves' ophthalmopathy. Sequenced: blood. The DNA of the CDR3 is TGCGCCAGCAGCTTGGGGGGTGGCCAAAAGGCCTCAGTGCAGTACTTC. Its protein product is CASSLGGGQKASVQYF. Using reference TRBV5-1 and TRBJ2-7 for the parts outside the CDR3, the full variable domain is KAGVTQTPRYLIKTRGQQVTLSCSPISGHRSVSWYQQTPGQGLQFLFEYFSETQRNKGNFPGRFSGRQFSNSRSEMNVSTLELGDSALYLCASSLGGGQKASVQYFGPGTRLTVT.